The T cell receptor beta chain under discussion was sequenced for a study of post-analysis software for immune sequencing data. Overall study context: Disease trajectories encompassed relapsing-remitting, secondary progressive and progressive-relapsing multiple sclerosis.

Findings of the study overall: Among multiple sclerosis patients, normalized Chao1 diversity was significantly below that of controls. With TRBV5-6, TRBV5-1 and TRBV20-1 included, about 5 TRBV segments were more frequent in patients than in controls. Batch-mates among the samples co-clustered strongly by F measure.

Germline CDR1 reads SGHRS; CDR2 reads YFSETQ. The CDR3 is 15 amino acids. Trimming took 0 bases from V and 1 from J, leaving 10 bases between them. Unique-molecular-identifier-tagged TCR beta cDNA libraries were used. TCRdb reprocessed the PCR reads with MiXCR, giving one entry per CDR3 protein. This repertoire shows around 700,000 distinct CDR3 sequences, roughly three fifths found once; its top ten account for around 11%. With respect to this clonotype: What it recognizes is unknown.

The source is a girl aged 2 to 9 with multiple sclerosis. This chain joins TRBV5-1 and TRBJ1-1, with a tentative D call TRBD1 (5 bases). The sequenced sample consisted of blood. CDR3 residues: CASSLAPGRNTEAFF. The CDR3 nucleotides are TGCGCCAGCAGCTTGGCGCCAGGGCGGAACACTGAAGCTTTCTTT.